This is a list of T cell receptor beta chains from one sample in a study of cytomegalovirus exposure and HLA in healthy donors. Measured with immunoSEQ multiplex PCR; TCRdb has only the in-frame clones, and not every one. Among about 200,000 clones listed, around 79% were seen once. What was sequenced was PBMCs. The receptors come from a male donor in good health and CMV-seropositive. Each CDR3 is given with its conserved first and last residue. Only part of the rows carry a size: once, few, many, or a class if the clone is expanded.

abundance: NA
j_gene: TRBJ2-3
v_gene: TRBV19
CDR3aa: CASSPLLAGSTDTQYF

abundance: NA
j_gene: TRBJ2-2
v_gene: TRBV2
CDR3aa: CASKRDRGVGELFF

abundance: NA
j_gene: TRBJ1-6
v_gene: TRBV4-1
CDR3aa: CASSQDEPRSYNSPLHF

abundance: NA
j_gene: TRBJ2-1
v_gene: TRBV7-3
CDR3aa: CASSLTRLDEQFF

abundance: NA
j_gene: TRBJ2-1
v_gene: TRBV9
CDR3aa: CASSSQSGVSGRYYNEQFF

abundance: NA
j_gene: TRBJ1-1
v_gene: TRBV5-6
CDR3aa: CASSPGGTANTEAFF

abundance: NA
j_gene: TRBJ2-3
v_gene: TRBV5-1
CDR3aa: CASRRTGTSGRASDTQYF

abundance: few
j_gene: TRBJ2-1
v_gene: TRBV10-3
CDR3aa: CAIRKTGLVAYNEQFF

abundance: NA
j_gene: TRBJ2-5
v_gene: TRBV7-3
CDR3aa: CASSLTGDAQETQYF

abundance: NA
j_gene: TRBJ1-2
v_gene: TRBV6-5
CDR3aa: CASRTGQGVGYTF

abundance: NA
j_gene: TRBJ2-3
v_gene: TRBV19
CDR3aa: CASSIYRGQGDTQYF

abundance: NA
j_gene: TRBJ1-2
v_gene: TRBV5-1
CDR3aa: CASSPDRTFYGYTF

abundance: NA
j_gene: TRBJ1-3
v_gene: TRBV10-3
CDR3aa: CAISEEESRGGSTIYF

abundance: NA
j_gene: TRBJ1-3
v_gene: TRBV9
CDR3aa: CASSRDSSGNTIYF

abundance: NA
j_gene: TRBJ2-1
v_gene: TRBV6-5
CDR3aa: CASNRAGDYNEQFF

abundance: NA
j_gene: TRBJ2-1
v_gene: TRBV28
CDR3aa: CASSSLAGESYNEQFF

abundance: NA
j_gene: TRBJ2-5
v_gene: TRBV7-2
CDR3aa: CASSLEGRETQYF

abundance: NA
j_gene: TRBJ1-1
v_gene: TRBV28
CDR3aa: CASRPPLGDKTEAFF

abundance: NA
j_gene: TRBJ1-2
v_gene: TRBV6-1
CDR3aa: CASIQGFENSYGYTF

abundance: NA
j_gene: TRBJ2-7
v_gene: TRBV18
CDR3aa: CASSPLADREDEQYF

abundance: NA
j_gene: TRBJ2-7
v_gene: TRBV4-2
CDR3aa: CASSSGVGQGYNEQYF

abundance: few
j_gene: TRBJ2-7
v_gene: TRBV5-8
CDR3aa: CASSSEGPGGWDEQYF

abundance: once
j_gene: TRBJ2-3
v_gene: TRBV30
CDR3aa: CAWSVGSGTSTDTQYF

abundance: NA
j_gene: TRBJ2-1
v_gene: TRBV7-2
CDR3aa: CASSLAASSYNEQFF

abundance: NA
j_gene: TRBJ2-5
v_gene: TRBV7-2
CDR3aa: CASSFPPNRETQYF

abundance: NA
j_gene: TRBJ2-5
v_gene: TRBV7-2
CDR3aa: CASSSSGRGETQYF

abundance: NA
j_gene: TRBJ1-5
v_gene: TRBV4-1
CDR3aa: CASSPTGPGSQPQHF

abundance: NA
j_gene: TRBJ2-5
v_gene: TRBV9
CDR3aa: CASSVAPGLEGTQYF

abundance: NA
j_gene: TRBJ2-7
v_gene: TRBV7-6
CDR3aa: CASSLVGSGTLYEQYF